Described below is a single TCR beta chain sequence and its context. The assay was immunoSEQ multiplex PCR, and TCRdb's table has in-frame clones only and misses some. The sample contains about 86,000 clones, around four fifths of which appear only once. This specimen comes from a study of radiation and T cells in renal cell carcinoma. Sample time point: blood 4 weeks post-SBRT, at nephrectomy. The treatment denotes: 15 Gy SBRT to primary tumor, nephrectomy 4 weeks later. Looked up from germline, CDR1 is MDHEN and CDR2 is SYDVKM. After removal of 9 bases from V and 1 base from J, the junction contained 12 bases not matched to a gene. CDR3 length equals 16 residues.

The chain carries TRBV28 and TRBJ1-1, with 9 nucleotides matching TRBD1. Here the sequenced sample was blood, taken from a patient whose treatment included radiotherapy and nephrectomy. This clonotype was sampled from a man in his forties or fifties with renal cell carcinoma. The CDR3 region has the DNA TGTGCCAGTCCTTCCCCACCGGGACAGGGGAACACTGAAGCTTTCTTT. This encodes CASPSPPGQGNTEAFF.